These 24 T cell receptor beta chains originate from one sample sequenced in a study of shared T cell receptors in the human thymus. Some clones are missing from TCRdb's copy, which holds only in-frame ones; the method was immunoSEQ multiplex PCR. This table has 640,000 or so clones, around 87% appearing once. These data were also filed under a second study, of human thymus T cells.

Material: thymocytes. These receptors originate from a boy under two years old with a congenital heart defect.

The gene calls are TRBV5-4 and TRBJ2-1, with TRBD2 matching 11 bases. V was clipped by 2 bases and J by 7 bases; unmatched bases: 5. CDR1 is SGHNT, CDR2 YYREEE, per germline (reference sequence). The CDR3 spans 15 residues. The CDR3 loop is CASSFSGREGNEQFF. In nucleotides, the CDR3 is TGTGCCAGCAGCTTTAGCGGGAGGGAGGGGAATGAGCAGTTCTTC. The variable domain in full, with the rest retrieved from reference TRBV5-4 and TRBJ2-1, is ETGVTQSPTHLIKTRGQQVTLRCSSQSGHNTVSWYQQALGQGPQFIFQYYREEENGRGNFPPRFSGLQFPNYSSELNVNALELDDSALYLCASSFSGREGNEQFFGPGTRLTVL.

V is TRBV12-5 and J is TRBJ2-1; D may be TRBD2 (7 bases). The CDR3 extends over 13 amino acids. V lost 7 bases and J lost 13, with 20 bases in between. Germline-derived CDR1 and CDR2 are LGHNT and FRNRAP. The CDR3 loop reads CASAYTDRGAQFF. The CDR3 DNA is TGTGCTAGTGCCTATACAGATCGGGGGGCCCAGTTCTTC.

This clone came up once. V gene TRBV14 combines with J gene TRBJ1-2; 8 nucleotides line up with TRBD1. From germline, CDR1 is SGHDN and CDR2 FVKESK. The CDR3 is 12 residues long. After removal of 6 bases from V and 4 bases from J, the junction contained 1 base not matched to a gene. CDR3 protein: CASRQGAYGYTF. CDR3 coding DNA: TGTGCCAGCAGGCAGGGGGCCTATGGCTACACCTTC.

The genes are TRBV27 and TRBJ1-5; the D is unclear. In germline, CDR1 is MNHEY, CDR2 SMNVEV (reference sequence). Deletions cut 5 bases from V and 0 bases from J, with 8 bases between. The CDR3 extends over 14 amino acids. CDR3 protein: CASSPRCSNQPQHF. In DNA form, the CDR3 reads TGTGCCAGCAGTCCCAGATGTAGCAATCAGCCCCAGCATTTT.

V is TRBV7-9 and J is TRBJ2-2; 9 bases are a match to TRBD1. Germline CDR1 SEHNR, CDR2 FQNEAQ (reference sequence). With 0 bases clipped from V and 5 bases from J, the junction kept 7 bases outside the gene matches. The CDR3 spans 17 residues. The CDR3 DNA follows: TGTGCCAGCAGCTTAGCGGGGGACAGGGTTTGTACCGGGGAGCTGTTTTTT. Translating it yields CASSLAGDRVCTGELFF.

The chain links TRBV5-1 to TRBJ1-4; tentative D call: TRBD1 (6 bases). Germline-derived CDR1 and CDR2 are SGHRS and YFSETQ. V shed 0 bases and J shed 0 bases, with 33 bases lying between them. CDR3 length: 24 residues. The CDR3 nucleotides read TGCGCCAGCAGCTTGGGGGAATGGACAGATAGAAACGAAATGTTAGTTGCAACTAATGAAAAACTGTTTTTT. It is translated as CASSLGEWTDRNEMLVATNEKLFF.

CDR3 DNA: TGTGCCAGTAGTTTGGGCAGGGAAAGCAATCAGCCCCAGCATTTT. It specifies CASSLGRESNQPQHF. V is TRBV19 and J is TRBJ1-5; possible D gene TRBD1, 5 bases. The CDR3 is made up of 15 amino acids. V lost 5 bases to trimming and J lost 1 base, with 12 bases between them. Per the germline V gene, CDR1 is LNHDA and CDR2 is SQIVND (reference sequence).

The rearrangement uses TRBV27 and TRBJ2-1; 7 bases are shared with TRBD1. CDR3 length equals 15 residues. The trim removed 2 bases at V and 6 bases at J, leaving 7 bases unmatched. Germline CDR1 reads MNHEY; CDR2 reads SMNVEV (reference sequence). The CDR3 reads CASSLARGQPNEQFF. The CDR3 DNA reads TGTGCCAGCAGTTTAGCCCGGGGACAGCCCAATGAGCAGTTCTTC.

The rearrangement links TRBV14 to TRBJ2-7, with D unresolved. The ends were cut back, 0 bases at V and 0 bases at J, with 12 bases in the middle. The CDR3 spans 16 residues. Germline lookup yields CDR1 SGHDN and CDR2 FVKESK. In nucleotides, the CDR3 is TGTGCCAGCAGCCAAGATTTTAGTTGGAGCTCCTACGAGCAGTACTTC. Amino acids: CASSQDFSWSSYEQYF.

This clone occurred a few times. The CDR3 reads CASSLSYTGAEGYTF. The CDR3 bases are TGTGCCAGTAGCTTGTCCTATACAGGGGCGGAGGGCTACACCTTC. The chain is built from TRBV19 and TRBJ1-2; 7 bases are a match to TRBD1. V shed 6 bases, J shed 8 bases, and the junction held 15 bases outside the gene matches. Germline CDR1 is LNHDA and CDR2 is SQIVND (reference sequence). The length of the CDR3 is 15 residues.

The V and J genes are TRBV19 and TRBJ2-5, with 11 bases that match TRBD1. The J call may not be correct, given that the DNA end is closer to TRBJ2-7. The germline V gene has CDR1 LNHDA and CDR2 SQIVND (reference sequence). This CDR3 contains 13 residues. CDR3 in DNA: TGTGCCACAGGGGACAGGGGGGGGGACGAGCAGTACTTC. Protein: CATGDRGGDEQYF.

V gene TRBV28 combines with J gene TRBJ2-4, with TRBD2 identical over 7 bases. The CDR3 has 13 residues. Germline CDR1 MDHEN, CDR2 SYDVKM. With 9 bases clipped from V and 8 bases from J, the junction kept 10 bases outside the gene matches. CDR3 nucleotide sequence: TGTGCCAGTGGGGTAGGCCGGGAGGACATTCAGTACTTC. Encoded protein: CASGVGREDIQYF.

The CDR3 loop reads CASSPPPSGRREYEQYF. DNA of the CDR3: TGTGCCAGCTCACCACCGCCTAGCGGGAGGAGAGAATACGAGCAGTACTTC. This chain uses TRBV18 with TRBJ2-7, with 11 bases that match TRBD2. V lost 0 bases, J lost 4 bases, and 8 bases stayed unmatched. The CDR3 consists of 17 residues. The germline V gene has CDR1 KGHSH and CDR2 LQKENI.

This chain joins TRBV2 and TRBJ2-3; D not certain. The germline V gene has CDR1 SNHLY and CDR2 FYNNEI. The CDR3 covers 13 residues. The V end was cut by 7 bases, the J end by 0 bases, with 8 bases between. The CDR3 spells CASKQPSTDTQYF. The CDR3 region has the DNA TGTGCCAGCAAACAGCCGAGCACAGATACGCAGTATTTT.

V and J are TRBV11-2 and TRBJ2-5; 8 bases map to TRBD1. V was clipped by 3 bases and J by 3 bases; unmatched bases: 12. Germline V gene sequence: CDR1 SGHAT, CDR2 FQNNGV. The CDR3 is 17 amino acids. This CDR3 reads CASSLARGTGQEETQYF. The CDR3 DNA is TGTGCCAGCAGCTTGGCGAGGGGGACAGGACAGGAAGAGACCCAGTACTTC.

V usage is TRBV28 and J usage is TRBJ2-7; 7 bases agree with TRBD2. This CDR3 is built from 11 residues. Trimming at V came to 11 bases and at J to 2 bases, leaving 3 bases not matched to a gene. The germline V gene has CDR1 MDHEN and CDR2 SYDVKM. CDR3 bases: TGTGCCGGGGGGGAGACCTACGAGCAGTACTTC. Its protein product is CAGGETYEQYF.

The rearrangement links TRBV5-6 to TRBJ1-5, with TRBD1 matching over 7 bases. There are 16 residues in the CDR3. Germline V CDR1 and CDR2: SGHDT, YYEEEE. V lost 2 bases, J lost 4 bases, and 9 bases stayed unmatched. The CDR3 sequence is CASSFFRDRQNQPQHF. CDR3 sequence (DNA): TGTGCCAGCAGCTTCTTCCGGGACAGACAAAATCAGCCCCAGCATTTT. Based on the CDR3 plus reference TRBV5-6 and TRBJ1-5, the full variable domain is DAGVTQSPTHLIKTRGQQVTLRCSPKSGHDTVSWYQQALGQGPQFIFQYYEEEERQRGNFPDRFSGHQFPNYSSELNVNALLLGDSALYLCASSFFRDRQNQPQHFGDGTRLSIL.

This rearrangement joins TRBV5-8 to TRBJ1-5; D gene ambiguous. CDR3 length equals 15 residues. Trimming stripped 3 bases from V and 9 bases from J, with 19 bases between. CDR1 and CDR2 from the germline V gene are SGHTS and YDEGEE. CDR3 DNA: TGTGCCAGCAGCTCGCCTCTGGGCGCCCGTGGGCCCCAGCATTTT. This translates into CASSSPLGARGPQHF.

This chain connects TRBV5-1 to TRBJ2-3, with 10 bases aligning to TRBD2. The V segment lost 4 bases and the J segment 0 bases; nucleotides outside the gene matches: 14. The CDR3 has 19 amino acids. Germline V gene sequence: CDR1 SGHRS, CDR2 YFSETQ. In DNA, the CDR3 is TGCGCCAGCAGCGTCCCATTCCCTAGCGGGGGCCGTAGCACAGATACGCAGTATTTT. Amino acid sequence: CASSVPFPSGGRSTDTQYF.

This clone was counted only a few times. The V gene is TRBV4-1, the J gene TRBJ2-1; a possible D gene is TRBD2 (5 bases). Trimming took off 0 bases at V and 8 bases at J, with 14 bases between the two ends. Germline CDR1 and CDR2: MGHRA and YSYEKL. CDR3 length: 15 amino acids. The chain's CDR3 is CASSQDLPSHHEQFF. The CDR3 bases are TGCGCCAGCAGCCAAGATCTTCCTAGCCACCATGAGCAGTTCTTC.

The rearrangement links TRBV15 to TRBJ2-5; TRBD2 is a possible D gene (5 bases). Per germline, CDR1 LNHNV and CDR2 YYDKDF (reference sequence). Deletions cut 4 bases from V and 5 bases from J, with 17 bases between. The CDR3 extends over 15 amino acids. CDR3: CATSTGARAWETQYF. The DNA of the CDR3 is TGTGCCACCAGCACCGGCGCGAGGGCGTGGGAGACCCAGTACTTC.

This clone was seen a single time. This chain joins TRBV5-4 and TRBJ2-3; 12 bases line up with TRBD2. The CDR3 length is 16 residues. Looked up from germline, CDR1 is SGHNT and CDR2 is YYREEE (reference sequence). Unmatched junction bases numbered 8, after V lost 5 bases and J lost 4 bases. CDR3 in DNA: TGTGCCAGCAGTCCAACTAGCGGGAGGACGTCAGATACGCAGTATTTT. The encoded protein is CASSPTSGRTSDTQYF.

The chain joins TRBV7-2 to TRBJ1-2; the D gene is possibly TRBD1 (6 bases). CDR3 length: 14 residues. The ends were cut back, 1 base at V and 8 bases at J, with 14 bases in the middle. Looked up from germline, CDR1 is SGHTA and CDR2 is FQGNSA. The CDR3 DNA follows: TGTGCCAGCAGCTTAGGGCGACAGGTCCTCGGCTACACCTTC. Translated, it gives CASSLGRQVLGYTF. The full variable domain, rest sourced from reference TRBV7-2 and TRBJ1-2, is GAGVSQSPSNKVTEKGKDVELRCDPISGHTALYWYRQSLGQGLEFLIYFQGNSAPDKSGLPSDRFSAERTGGSVSTLTIQRTQQEDSAVYLCASSLGRQVLGYTFGSGTRLTVV.

This chain connects TRBV4-1 to TRBJ1-5, with 7 bases lining up with TRBD1. V lost 4 bases, J lost 7 bases, and 19 bases stayed unmatched. CDR1 is MGHRA and CDR2 is YSYEKL in the germline V gene. The CDR3 has 18 residues. The CDR3 DNA sequence: TGCGCCAGCAGCCCGATCAAGACAGGGATGGGTGGAATGCAGCCCCAGCATTTT. Translated, it gives CASSPIKTGMGGMQPQHF.